The text below deals with one TCR beta chain. V was pared by 3 bases and J by 0 bases, with 7 bases of the junction left unmatched. The CDR3 is made up of 16 amino acids. Germline CDR1 is LNHNV and CDR2 is YYDKDF (reference sequence). The data were obtained in a study of blood T cell repertoires in COVID-19. Study-level background: COVID-19 samples collected from the United States, Italy and Spain covered acute and convalescent phases.

Original processing methods: Reference gene primer amplification gave nucleated cell count estimates. Some clones are missing from TCRdb's copy, which holds only in-frame ones; the method was immunoSEQ multiplex PCR. V and J calls and clone size are as listed in that table; D and trimming were resolved from the DNA. Among over 150,000 clones listed, approximately 90% were seen once. The V call is TRBV15, the J call TRBJ1-2; TRBD1 matches at 7 bases. The origin of this receptor is a middle-aged man who had recovered from COVID-19. The sequenced sample was peripheral blood. The CDR3 nucleotides read TGTGCCACCAGCAGGGAGACAGGGTTTTCTAACTATGGCTACACCTTC. This encodes CATSRETGFSNYGYTF.